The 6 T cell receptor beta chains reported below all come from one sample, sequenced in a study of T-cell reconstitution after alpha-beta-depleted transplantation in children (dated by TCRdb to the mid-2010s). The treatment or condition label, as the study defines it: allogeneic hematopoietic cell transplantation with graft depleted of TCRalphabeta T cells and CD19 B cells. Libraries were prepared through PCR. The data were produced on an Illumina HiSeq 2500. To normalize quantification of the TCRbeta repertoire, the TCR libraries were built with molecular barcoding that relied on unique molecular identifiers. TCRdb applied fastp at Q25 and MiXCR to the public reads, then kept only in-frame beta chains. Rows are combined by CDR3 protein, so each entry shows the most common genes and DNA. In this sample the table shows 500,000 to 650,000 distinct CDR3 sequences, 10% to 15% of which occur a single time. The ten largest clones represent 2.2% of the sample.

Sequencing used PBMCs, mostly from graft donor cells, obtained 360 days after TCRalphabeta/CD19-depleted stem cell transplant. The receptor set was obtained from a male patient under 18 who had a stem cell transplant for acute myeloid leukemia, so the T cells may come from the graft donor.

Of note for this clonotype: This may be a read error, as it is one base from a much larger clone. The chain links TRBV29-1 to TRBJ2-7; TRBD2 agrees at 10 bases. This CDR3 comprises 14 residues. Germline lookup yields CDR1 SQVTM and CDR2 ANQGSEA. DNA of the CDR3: TGCGGCGTGGCCTTAGCGGGAGGATTAGGTGAGCAGTACTTC. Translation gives CGVALAGGLGEQYF.

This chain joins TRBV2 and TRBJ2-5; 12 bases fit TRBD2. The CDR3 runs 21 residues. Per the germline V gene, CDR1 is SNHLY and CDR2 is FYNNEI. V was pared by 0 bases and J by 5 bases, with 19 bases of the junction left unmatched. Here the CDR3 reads CASSEALLGWASGGDRETQYF. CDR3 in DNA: TGTGCCAGCAGTGAAGCGCTTCTAGGATGGGCTAGCGGGGGGGACCGGGAGACCCAGTACTTC.

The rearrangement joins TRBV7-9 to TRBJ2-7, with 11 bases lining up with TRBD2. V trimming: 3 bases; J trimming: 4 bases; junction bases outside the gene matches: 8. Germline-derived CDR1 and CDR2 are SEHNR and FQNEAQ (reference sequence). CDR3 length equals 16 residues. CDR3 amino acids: CASSFYLAGGPYEQYF. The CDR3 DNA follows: TGTGCCAGCAGCTTTTATTTAGCGGGAGGGCCTTACGAGCAGTACTTC.

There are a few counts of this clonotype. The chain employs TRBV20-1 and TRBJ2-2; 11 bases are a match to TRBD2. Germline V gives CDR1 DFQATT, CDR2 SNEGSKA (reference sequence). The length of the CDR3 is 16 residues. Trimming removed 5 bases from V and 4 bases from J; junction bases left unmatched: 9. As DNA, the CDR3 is TGCAGTGCTGAGCCTTTAACTAGCGGGAGCACCGGGGAGCTGTTTTTT. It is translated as CSAEPLTSGSTGELFF.

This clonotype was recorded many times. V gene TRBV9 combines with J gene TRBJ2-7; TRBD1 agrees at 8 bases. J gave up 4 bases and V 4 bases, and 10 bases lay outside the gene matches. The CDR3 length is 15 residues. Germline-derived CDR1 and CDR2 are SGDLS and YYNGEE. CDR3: CASSSRTGSVYEQYF. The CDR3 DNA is TGTGCCAGCAGCAGTCGGACAGGGTCCGTTTACGAGCAGTACTTC.

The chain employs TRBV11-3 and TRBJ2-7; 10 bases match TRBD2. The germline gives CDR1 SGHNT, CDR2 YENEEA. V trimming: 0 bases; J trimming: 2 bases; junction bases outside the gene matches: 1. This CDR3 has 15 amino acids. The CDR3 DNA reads TGTGCCAGCAGCTTAGATCTAGCGGGAGCCTACGAGCAGTACTTC. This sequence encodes CASSLDLAGAYEQYF.